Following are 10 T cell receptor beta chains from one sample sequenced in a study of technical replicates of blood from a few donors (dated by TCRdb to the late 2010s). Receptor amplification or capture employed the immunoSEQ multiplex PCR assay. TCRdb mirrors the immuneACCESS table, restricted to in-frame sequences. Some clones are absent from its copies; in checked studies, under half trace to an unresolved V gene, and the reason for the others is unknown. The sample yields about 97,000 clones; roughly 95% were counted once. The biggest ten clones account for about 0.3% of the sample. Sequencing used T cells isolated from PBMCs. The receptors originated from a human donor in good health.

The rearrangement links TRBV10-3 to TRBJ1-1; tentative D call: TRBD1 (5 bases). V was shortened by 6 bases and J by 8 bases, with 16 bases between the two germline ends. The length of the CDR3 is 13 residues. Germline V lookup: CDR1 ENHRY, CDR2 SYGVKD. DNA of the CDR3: TGTGCCATCAGCCTTAATCAGGGTGGAGAAGCTTTCTTT. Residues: CAISLNQGGEAFF.

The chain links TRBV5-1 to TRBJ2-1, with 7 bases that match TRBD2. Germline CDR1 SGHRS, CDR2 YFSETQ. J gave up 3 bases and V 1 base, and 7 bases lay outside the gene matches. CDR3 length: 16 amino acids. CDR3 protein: CASSLIGGRVYNEQFF. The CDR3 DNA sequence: TGCGCCAGCAGCTTGATCGGCGGGAGAGTCTACAATGAGCAGTTCTTC. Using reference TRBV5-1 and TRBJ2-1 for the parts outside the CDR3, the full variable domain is KAGVTQTPRYLIKTRGQQVTLSCSPISGHRSVSWYQQTPGQGLQFLFEYFSETQRNKGNFPGRFSGRQFSNSRSEMNVSTLELGDSALYLCASSLIGGRVYNEQFFGPGTRLTVL.

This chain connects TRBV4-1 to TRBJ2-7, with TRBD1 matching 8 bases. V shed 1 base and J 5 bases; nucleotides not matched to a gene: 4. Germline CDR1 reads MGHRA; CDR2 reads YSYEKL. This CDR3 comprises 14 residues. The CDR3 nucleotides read TGCGCCAGCAGCCAAGGGACAGGGAAACACGAGCAGTACTTC. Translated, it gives CASSQGTGKHEQYF.

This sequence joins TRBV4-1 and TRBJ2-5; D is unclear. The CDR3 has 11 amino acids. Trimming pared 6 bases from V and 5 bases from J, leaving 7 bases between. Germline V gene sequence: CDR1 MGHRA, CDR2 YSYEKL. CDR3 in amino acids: CASSHAETQYF. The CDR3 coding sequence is TGCGCCAGCAGTCACGCGGAGACCCAGTACTTC.

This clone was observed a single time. The DNA of the CDR3 is TGTGCCAGCAGCTCGCGACAGGGAGCCTACAATGAGCAGTTCTTC. Translating gives CASSSRQGAYNEQFF. The chain recombines TRBV5-4 with TRBJ2-1, with 7 nucleotides matching TRBD1. CDR1 SGHNT and CDR2 YYREEE come from the germline V gene (reference sequence). This CDR3 region has 15 residues. V lost 3 bases and J lost 2; bases outside the gene matches: 5.

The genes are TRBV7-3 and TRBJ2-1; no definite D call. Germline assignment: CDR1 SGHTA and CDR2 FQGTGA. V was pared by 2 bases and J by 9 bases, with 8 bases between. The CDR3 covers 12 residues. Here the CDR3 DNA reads TGTGCCAGCAGCTTAGGCACGGGTGAGCAGTTCTTC. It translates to CASSLGTGEQFF.

The chain's CDR3 is CASSPLSQNYGYTF. CDR3 nucleotide sequence: TGTGCCAGCAGTCCCCTCAGTCAGAACTATGGCTACACCTTC. The rearrangement joins TRBV6-1 to TRBJ1-2, with unresolved D. Germline V gene data show CDR1 as MNHNS and CDR2 as SASEGT. The length of the CDR3 is 14 residues. With 5 bases removed from V and 2 bases from J, the gap between germline ends came to 12 bases.

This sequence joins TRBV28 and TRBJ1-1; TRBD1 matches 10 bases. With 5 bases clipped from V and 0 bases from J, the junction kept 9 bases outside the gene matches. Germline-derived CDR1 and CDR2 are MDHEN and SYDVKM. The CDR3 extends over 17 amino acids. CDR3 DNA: TGTGCCAGCAGTCCGTCGACAGGGGGCATTATGAACACTGAAGCTTTCTTT. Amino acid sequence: CASSPSTGGIMNTEAFF. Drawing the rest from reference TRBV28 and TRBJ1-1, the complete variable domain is DVKVTQSSRYLVKRTGEKVFLECVQDMDHENMFWYRQDPGLGLRLIYFSYDVKMKEKGDIPEGYSVSREKKERFSLILESASTNQTSMYLCASSPSTGGIMNTEAFFGQGTRLTVV.

CDR3 in DNA: TGTGCCAGTAGCCCTTCGGACAGCTCCTACGAGCAGTACTTC. Residues: CASSPSDSSYEQYF. The chain uses TRBV19 and TRBJ2-7; the D gene is possibly TRBD1 (6 bases). V shed 6 bases and J shed 0 bases, with 12 bases lying between them. Germline V CDR1 and CDR2: LNHDA, SQIVND (reference sequence). The CDR3 sequence is 14 residues long.

CDR3 sequence: CSGATGGTEAFF. DNA for the CDR3: TGCAGCGGTGCTACAGGGGGCACTGAAGCTTTCTTT. This chain connects TRBV29-1 to TRBJ1-1; the match to TRBD1 covers 8 bases. V lost 7 bases to trimming and J lost 4 bases; unmatched junction nucleotides: 5. The CDR3 contains 12 residues. Per the germline V gene, CDR1 is SQVTM and CDR2 is ANQGSEA.